This T cell receptor (beta chain) was sequenced in a study of long-term antiretroviral therapy in people with HIV (dated by TCRdb to between 2021 and 2024). Background for the entire study: The earliest samples were collected approximately a decade before the 2015 WHO recommendation for immediate ART, a period when ART was typically delayed until CD4 counts fell. Of the roughly 30 participants with HIV, about a dozen were female. No cross-contamination during QIAcube processing was shown when test extractions of a monoclonal T-cell line were performed alongside fewer than 35 polyclonal samples. A total of under 250 cryopreserved PBMC samples came from a few dozen adults with confirmed HIV infection and were collected serially over a mean of roughly six years (range 1-12). This retrospective serial study examined whether starting ART and sustained HIV suppression were associated with changes in the composition and diversity of the TRB repertoire in peripheral blood.

Inclusion was restricted to participants for whom at least one PBMC sample before ART initiation and at least two post-ART samples were available. Treatment was received in the United States of America by all participants with HIV. Before DNA extraction, cryopreserved samples of roughly 0.95-10 million PBMC were thawed and washed. At the time of the earliest PBMC sample for each participant with HIV, ages ranged from roughly 23 to 60 years. PBMC samples from each participant spanned 1-4 timepoints before ART initiation and 2-8 timepoints after ART initiation, with a median of 7 samples. For every participant, serial HIV viral load, CD4+ T-cell count, ART history and demographic data were obtained. Using a Qiagen kit on a QIAcube, genomic DNA was extracted from unsorted PBMC, with samples processed in batches of 12. The immunoSEQ hsTCRB v3.0 assay was used at survey level resolution for TRB variable region sequencing. The targeted TRB sequencing depth was about 40,000-55,000 T-cell genomes per sample. An Illumina MiSeq with a v3 150-cycle kit was used to sequence the pooled TRB libraries. The original methods were these. Repertoire analysis was performed in R inside a reproducible Nextflow workflow that covered QC, data transformation and analysis. LymphoSeq2, an R package for AIRR-Seq data exploration, was used to implement custom analyses. A handful of samples yielding fewer than 5000 total TRB sequences were excluded, leaving about 190 analyzed HIV repertoires. Of the roughly 190 retained HIV repertoires, 55 to 60 were collected before and approximately 130 after ART initiation. Repertoires were downsampled to 5000 TRB nucleotide sequences, and summary statistics were averaged over 100 downsampling iterations. TRB sequences were retained for analysis only if CDR3 regions of at least seven amino acids were present. Diversity was assessed using a clonality score derived from Shannon entropy and using the Gini coefficient. In repertoire networks, the top 5000 CDR3 amino acid sequences were linked whenever an edit distance of one separated two sequences. For TRB CDR3 amino acid sequences, antigen specificity groups and MHC restriction were predicted with GLIPH2. To flag known CMV, EBV, HIV or tissue antigen associations, CDR3 amino acid sequences were matched against VDJdb and McPAS-TCR. Pre-ART, post-ART and control groups were compared with Wilcoxon signed-rank tests and Holm-Bonferroni correction. The source is immuneACCESS, and TCRdb retained only in-frame sequences with V and J called. Part of the clones is not carried over; for the studies checked, unresolved V genes explain less than half of this, and the remainder is unexplained. The D gene and trimming were derived from the DNA, and the V and J assignments and clone size from that table. This sample holds some 40,000 clones; roughly 80% were observed only once. Roughly 6.3% of the sample goes to the ten largest clones.

In regard to this clone: The target of this receptor is not known. No qualities accompany the bases; no much larger clone lies one base away.

The germline V gene (reference sequence) specifies SGHNT as CDR1 and YYREEE as CDR2. V is cut by 4 bases and J by 4 bases, and the space between the germline ends is 17 bases. The CDR3, cysteine through phenylalanine, is 15 amino acids long. The DNA shown is the 45-base CDR3, in frame from base 1. The investigation overall reported the following: Because cell numbers in pre-ART samples were limited, unsorted PBMC were profiled instead of sorted CD4+ and CD8+ T cells. Starting ART was linked to a significant rise in TRB diversity, yet even with long-term ART the diversity remained significantly lower than in transplant donor controls. Samples dated from the mid-2000s to the late 2010s, and the ART regimens used may be less effective than current ones. Expanded TRB clones identified before ART initiation dominated the repertoire at all time points, although this dominance fluctuated and declined in many PLHIV after ART. Compared with controls, HIV repertoires had narrower CDR3 length ranges, and the network structure pointed to an antigen-experienced repertoire that shifted only slightly toward naive after ART. Inferences about post-ART repertoire changes are limited because no data were available on ART adherence, viral resistance or therapy changes. Since PBMC availability was limited, sequencing covered only the TCR beta chain, with no alpha chain pairing.

This chain joins TRBV5-4 to TRBJ1-2, with no reliable assignment of the D segment. The sample consisted of unsorted PBMCs, taken 1 year after starting antiretroviral therapy. This clonotype was sampled from a man aged 18-30 years with HIV. The sequenced DNA: TGTGCCAGCAGCAACGTGGATTTCTCGGGCTATGGCTACACCTTC. Its protein is CASSNVDFSGYGYTF. Full variable domain (CDR3 extended with the reference TRBV5-4 and TRBJ1-2 proteins): ETGVTQSPTHLIKTRGQQVTLRCSSQSGHNTVSWYQQALGQGPQFIFQYYREEENGRGNFPPRFSGLQFPNYSSELNVNALELDDSALYLCASSNVDFSGYGYTFGSGTRLTVV.